Sequencing of this T cell receptor (beta chain) was carried out in a study of metastatic and nonmetastatic thyroid tumors. Thyroid surgery had not been preceded by any treatment in any patient. TCRdb re-processed the PCR reads through MiXCR. The repertoire has 20,000 to 25,000 clones, about 16% of them found once; the top ten carry approximately 35%. The length of the CDR3 is 16 residues. Trimming stripped 3 bases from V and 0 bases from J, with 18 bases between. Germline V gene sequence: CDR1 DFQATT, CDR2 SNEGSKA (reference sequence). V and J are TRBV20-1 and TRBJ2-7, with D possibly TRBD2 on 6 matching bases. Input material: blood. The clonotype was recovered from a female donor with papillary thyroid cancer or a benign thyroid nodule (not recorded which). Some clones in this sample may be carry-over from other donors' samples. This CDR3 reads CSARIPRRVGSYEQYF. The DNA of the CDR3 is TGCAGTGCTAGGATCCCCCGGAGGGTTGGCTCCTACGAGCAGTACTTC.